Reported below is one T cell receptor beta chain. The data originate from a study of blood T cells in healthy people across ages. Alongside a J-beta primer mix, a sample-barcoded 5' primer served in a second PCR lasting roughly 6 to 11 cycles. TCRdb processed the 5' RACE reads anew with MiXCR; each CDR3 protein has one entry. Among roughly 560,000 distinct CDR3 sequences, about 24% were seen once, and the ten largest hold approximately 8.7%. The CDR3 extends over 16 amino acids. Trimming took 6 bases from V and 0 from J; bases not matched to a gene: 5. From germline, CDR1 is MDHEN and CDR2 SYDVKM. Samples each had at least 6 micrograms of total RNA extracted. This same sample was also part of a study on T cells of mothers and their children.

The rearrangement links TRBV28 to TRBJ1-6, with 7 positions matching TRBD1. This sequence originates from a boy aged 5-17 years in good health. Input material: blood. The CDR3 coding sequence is TGTGCCAGCAGCCAGACAGGGACCTCCTATAATTCACCCCTCCACTTT. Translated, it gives CASSQTGTSYNSPLHF.